Listed here are 30 T cell receptor beta chains from one sample, sequenced in a study of OX40 agonist ivuxolimab in advanced cancers. The method was immunoSEQ multiplex PCR; TCRdb's version includes in-frame clones alone and lacks a portion of them. Of about 60,000 clones in the sample, around 90% are singletons; the top ten hold approximately 16%. This specimen was CD4+ or CD8+ T cells sorted from blood, taken in a trial of the OX40 agonist ivuxolimab. These receptors all stem from an adult with an advanced solid tumor such as melanoma, head and neck, liver or kidney cancer.

This clone was observed a few times. V gene TRBV19 combines with J gene TRBJ1-4; TRBD1 is a possible D gene (5 bases). There are 14 residues in the CDR3. Trimming stripped 4 bases from V and 7 bases from J, with 13 bases between. Germline CDR1 and CDR2: LNHDA and SQIVND (reference sequence). CDR3 sequence: CASSTTTGGEKLFF. For the CDR3, the DNA is TGTGCCAGTAGTACAACTACGGGGGGTGAAAAACTGTTTTTT.

The chain links TRBV27 to TRBJ1-6; no clear D gene. CDR1 is MNHEY, CDR2 SMNVEV, per germline (reference sequence). This CDR3 has 15 amino acids. Trimming removed 4 bases at V and 7 bases at J, with 14 bases between. The CDR3: CASSSGRLLNSPLHF. CDR3 DNA sequence: TGTGCCAGCAGTTCAGGCAGGCTATTAAATTCACCCCTCCACTTT.

This clone occurred once. The rearrangement joins TRBV27 to TRBJ2-3; weak D call: TRBD1 (5 bases). Germline V CDR1 and CDR2: MNHEY, SMNVEV (reference sequence). The CDR3 spans 13 residues. The germline V and J ends were trimmed by 6 bases and 1 base, with 8 bases remaining between them. CDR3 bases: TGTGCCAGCAGCTTCAGGGGCACAGATACGCAGTATTTT. Protein product: CASSFRGTDTQYF.

Details on this clone: The germline gene is not matched at one end of the junction; a read error may be the cause. V is TRBV5-1 and J is TRBJ1-5; D remains ambiguous. Germline assignment: CDR1 SGHRS and CDR2 YFSETQ. This CDR3 has 13 amino acids. CDR3 loop: CAGSLLGDQPQHF. DNA for the CDR3: TGCGCCGGCAGCTTGTTGGGCGATCAGCCCCAGCATTTT.

The gene calls are TRBV29-1 and TRBJ2-5; D may be TRBD2 (5 bases). The germline gives CDR1 SQVTM, CDR2 ANQGSEA. The CDR3 is 13 residues long. Trimming removed 8 bases from V and 7 bases from J, with 20 bases in between. The CDR3 DNA reads as TGCAGCTCCCTGGTACCACCAGGAGGGACCCAGTACTTC. It is translated as CSSLVPPGGTQYF.

This chain joins TRBV18 and TRBJ2-1; possibly TRBD1 for D (6 bases). Trimming shortened V by 3 bases and J by 9 bases, and 15 bases separated the two germline ends. Germline V lookup: CDR1 KGHSH, CDR2 LQKENI. This CDR3 region has 14 residues. The CDR3 spells CASSPPGQTGEQFF. The CDR3 DNA reads as TGTGCCAGCTCACCCCCGGGACAAACGGGTGAGCAGTTCTTC.

The genes are TRBV2 and TRBJ1-1; maybe TRBD1 (5 bases). CDR3 length: 13 residues. Trimming pared 7 bases from V and 4 bases from J, leaving 13 bases between. Looked up from germline, CDR1 is SNHLY and CDR2 is FYNNEI. The CDR3 loop is CASTPGGGTEAFF. Written as DNA, the CDR3 is TGTGCCAGCACCCCAGGTGGGGGCACTGAAGCTTTCTTT.

The V and J genes are TRBV27 and TRBJ1-5, with D perhaps matching TRBD1 (6 bases). Germline CDR1 MNHEY, CDR2 SMNVEV (reference sequence). The CDR3 runs 15 residues. V was trimmed by 6 bases and J by 6 bases, leaving 18 bases between them. The CDR3 DNA reads as TGTGCCAGCAGAATGACAGGTGGATTTTCTCAGCCCCAGCATTTT. It codes for CASRMTGGFSQPQHF.

The J gene is TRBJ2-3, the V gene TRBV18; 8 bases agree with TRBD1. Germline CDR1 reads KGHSH; CDR2 reads LQKENI. The CDR3 has 14 residues. The junction had 6 bases not matched to a gene; V was cut back by 2 bases and J by 8 bases. For the CDR3, the DNA is TGTGCCAGCTCACCAGCAGGGGGCACGGGTACGCAGTATTTT. Encoded protein: CASSPAGGTGTQYF.

The genes are TRBV4-1 and TRBJ1-1; weak D call: TRBD1 (6 bases). Between the trimmed V and J ends, which lost 1 base and 0 bases, there was a span of 12 bases. Germline V CDR1 and CDR2: MGHRA, YSYEKL. This CDR3 is built from 16 residues. For the CDR3, the DNA is TGCGCCAGCAGCCAAGGGTTGAACAGGGTGAACACTGAAGCTTTCTTT. Amino acids: CASSQGLNRVNTEAFF.

V and J are TRBV6-6 and TRBJ2-3; D not certain. The germline gives CDR1 MNHNY, CDR2 SVGAGI (reference sequence). The germline V and J ends were trimmed by 4 bases and 3 bases, with 2 bases remaining between them. The CDR3 covers 11 residues. The CDR3 reads CASSSTDTQYF. The DNA for the CDR3 is TGTGCCAGCAGTTCGACAGATACGCAGTATTTT.

V is TRBV5-5 and J is TRBJ2-3; TRBD2 is a possible D gene (6 bases). Germline CDR1 and CDR2: SGHKS and YYEKEE (reference sequence). The CDR3 consists of 15 residues. Trimming took 0 bases from V and 5 from J, leaving 13 bases between them. The DNA of the CDR3 is TGTGCCAGCAGCTTGGGCCGACTAGTAGGAGATACGCAGTATTTT. It yields the protein CASSLGRLVGDTQYF.

This clone showed up just once. The V gene is TRBV6-5, the J gene TRBJ2-7; D unresolved. The CDR3 extends over 13 amino acids. With 3 bases removed from V and 6 bases from J, the gap between germline ends came to 12 bases. The germline V gene has CDR1 MNHEY and CDR2 SVGAGI. The CDR3 DNA is TGTGCCAGCAGTTATCTCACAGTTGGCGAGCAGTACTTC. This gives the protein CASSYLTVGEQYF.

The table lists this clone with a few counts. The V gene is TRBV6-4, the J gene TRBJ2-2, with D perhaps matching TRBD1 (6 bases). Germline V gives CDR1 MRHNA, CDR2 SNTAGT. V was cut by 0 bases and J by 2 bases, with 10 bases left in between. The CDR3 covers 16 residues. In nucleotides, the CDR3 is TGTGCCAGCAGTGACTCACCGGGACAAAACACCGGGGAGCTGTTTTTT. Protein product: CASSDSPGQNTGELFF.

The gene calls are TRBV2 and TRBJ2-3; 8 nucleotides agree with TRBD1. Germline CDR1 SNHLY, CDR2 FYNNEI. V shed 4 bases, J shed 3 bases, and the junction held 3 bases outside the gene matches. The CDR3 length is 14 residues. In DNA, the CDR3 is TGTGCCAGCAGTGTGTACAGGGGGACAGATACGCAGTATTTT. Amino acid sequence: CASSVYRGTDTQYF.

CDR3 residues: CASSYQAGSYEQYF. The CDR3, as DNA: TGTGCCAGCAGTTACCAGGCCGGCTCCTACGAGCAGTACTTC. This chain joins TRBV6-5 and TRBJ2-5; no reliable D call. The end of the DNA is better explained by TRBJ2-7, so the J call may be wrong. The CDR3 has 14 residues. Germline lookup yields CDR1 MNHEY and CDR2 SVGAGI.

The chain employs TRBV19 and TRBJ2-7; 9 bases are a match to TRBD2. Losses at the gene ends were 8 bases for V and 1 base for J; bases not matched to a gene: 6. The CDR3 spans 14 residues. CDR1 and CDR2 (germline): LNHDA, SQIVND (reference sequence). The CDR3 protein is CASGTSSSSYEQYF. As DNA, the CDR3 is TGTGCCAGTGGGACTAGCTCAAGTTCCTACGAGCAGTACTTC.

This sequence joins TRBV29-1 and TRBJ2-1; TRBD2 matches at 9 bases. Germline V gene data show CDR1 as SQVTM and CDR2 as ANQGSEA. V trimming: 0 bases; J trimming: 0 bases; junction bases outside the gene matches: 3. The CDR3 covers 16 residues. CDR3 bases: TGCAGCGTTGAAGATCGTAGCGGGAGCTCCTACAATGAGCAGTTCTTC. Its protein product is CSVEDRSGSSYNEQFF.

This clone was detected a few times. The gene calls are TRBV2 and TRBJ2-3; a possible D gene is TRBD1 (7 bases). Germline V gene sequence: CDR1 SNHLY, CDR2 FYNNEI. The CDR3 is 14 amino acids. Trimming took 4 bases from V and 1 from J, leaving 9 bases between them. The CDR3 nucleotides read TGTGCCAGCAGTGGCAGGGGGGGCACAGATACGCAGTATTTT. As protein: CASSGRGGTDTQYF.

This chain joins TRBV30 and TRBJ1-5; 11 bases align to TRBD1. The V segment lost 3 bases and the J segment 4 bases; nucleotides outside the gene matches: 5. Germline V gene sequence: CDR1 GTSNPN, CDR2 SVGIG (reference sequence). This CDR3 is 15 amino acids long. As DNA, the CDR3 is TGTGCCTGGAGCGGACAGGGGGCTGGTAATCAGCCCCAGCATTTT. It yields the protein CAWSGQGAGNQPQHF.

The chain is built from TRBV9 and TRBJ2-2; D gene uncertain. The germline V gene encodes CDR1 SGDLS and CDR2 YYNGEE. The CDR3 extends over 14 amino acids. Trimming removed 4 bases at V and 1 base at J, with 8 bases between. CDR3 nucleotide sequence: TGTGCCAGCAGCTCAGGACGGAACACCGGGGAGCTGTTTTTT. As protein: CASSSGRNTGELFF.

The chain recombines TRBV6-6 with TRBJ2-2; TRBD1 matches 8 bases. CDR3 length: 14 residues. Trimming took 6 bases from V and 6 from J; bases not matched to a gene: 6. CDR1 MNHNY and CDR2 SVGAGI come from the germline V gene (reference sequence). The CDR3 protein is CASRPLTGAGELFF. CDR3 coding DNA: TGTGCCAGCAGACCCTTGACAGGGGCCGGGGAGCTGTTTTTT.

Worth noting for this clone: Other DNA sequences from this sample encode an identical CDR3 as well. V is TRBV28 and J is TRBJ2-6; the D gene is possibly TRBD2 (5 bases). The length of the CDR3 is 15 residues. V was clipped by 5 bases and J by 1 base, with 9 bases between them. Germline V gene lookup returns CDR1 MDHEN and CDR2 SYDVKM. CDR3 coding DNA: TGTGCCAGCAGTCCCGGAGGATCTGGGGCCAACGTCCTGACTTTC. Translation: CASSPGGSGANVLTF.

This sequence joins TRBV28 and TRBJ2-6; 7 bases are a match to TRBD1. The CDR3 consists of 16 residues. V dropped 1 base and J dropped 2; count of bases not matched to a gene: 2. Germline V gene data show CDR1 as MDHEN and CDR2 as SYDVKM. DNA for the CDR3: TGTGCCAGCAGTTTATTTCAGGGGGCTGGGGCCAACGTCCTGACTTTC. Translated, it gives CASSLFQGAGANVLTF.

This clone was observed a handful of times. The rearrangement joins TRBV5-4 to TRBJ1-1; TRBD1 matches at 11 bases. This CDR3 is 15 amino acids long. V trimming: 4 bases; J trimming: 3 bases; junction bases outside the gene matches: 5. CDR1 is SGHNT and CDR2 is YYREEE in the germline V gene (reference sequence). CDR3: CASSRTGQGDTEAFF. CDR3 bases: TGTGCCAGCAGCCGGACGGGACAGGGGGACACTGAAGCTTTCTTT. Combining the CDR3 with reference TRBV5-4 and TRBJ1-1 gives the whole variable domain ETGVTQSPTHLIKTRGQQVTLRCSSQSGHNTVSWYQQALGQGPQFIFQYYREEENGRGNFPPRFSGLQFPNYSSELNVNALELDDSALYLCASSRTGQGDTEAFFGQGTRLTVV.

The chain carries TRBV28 and TRBJ1-3, with D tentatively TRBD1 (5 bases). The CDR3 totals 17 residues. Per the germline V gene, CDR1 is MDHEN and CDR2 is SYDVKM. V was clipped by 5 bases and J by 0 bases, with 17 bases between them. The CDR3 protein is CASSPGGGLGSGNTIYF. The DNA of the CDR3 is TGTGCCAGCAGTCCCGGGGGAGGGTTGGGCTCTGGAAACACCATATATTTT.

This clone was detected once. The chain joins TRBV6-1 to TRBJ2-3; 9 bases match TRBD1. This CDR3 has 14 residues. Germline CDR1 reads MNHNS; CDR2 reads SASEGT. J gave up 4 bases and V 8 bases, and 7 bases lay outside the gene matches. This CDR3 reads CASSPGQGSDTQYF. CDR3 sequence (DNA): TGTGCCAGCTCACCGGGACAGGGCTCAGATACGCAGTATTTT.

The genes are TRBV6-6 and TRBJ2-7; TRBD2 aligns across 9 bases. The V gene end was trimmed by 6 bases and the J gene end by 6 bases; junction bases not matched to a gene: 3. Germline CDR1 and CDR2: MNHNY and SVGAGI (reference sequence). The CDR3 is 12 amino acids. This CDR3 reads CASRMTSGEQYF. The CDR3 DNA sequence: TGTGCCAGCAGAATGACTAGCGGCGAGCAGTACTTC.

In its sample, this clone was seen a few times. The chain recombines TRBV9 with TRBJ2-7; D may be TRBD2 (5 bases). CDR3 length equals 15 residues. The V end lost 0 bases, the J end lost 3 bases, and 13 bases lay between the germline ends. Looked up from germline, CDR1 is SGDLS and CDR2 is YYNGEE. The CDR3 loop is CASSVGSRGFYEQYF. The CDR3 nucleotides read TGTGCCAGCAGCGTAGGATCTCGGGGTTTCTACGAGCAGTACTTC.

This clone was recorded only once. This rearrangement joins TRBV4-1 to TRBJ2-2, with TRBD2 matching over 9 bases. This CDR3 spans 18 amino acids. The trim removed 5 bases at V and 0 bases at J, leaving 10 bases unmatched. The V gene's germline CDR1 is MGHRA and CDR2 YSYEKL. The chain's CDR3 is CASSKKVLAGPNTGELFF. Written as DNA, the CDR3 is TGCGCCAGCAGCAAGAAGGTACTAGCGGGCCCGAACACCGGGGAGCTGTTTTTT.